Reported below is one T cell receptor (beta chain). Its antigen is currently unknown. The method was immunoSEQ multiplex PCR; TCRdb's version includes in-frame clones alone and lacks a portion of them. The data contain over 45,000 clones, more than 85% of them singletons. This CDR3 has 16 residues. Germline V lookup: CDR1 SGHDN, CDR2 FVKESK. With 4 bases removed from V and 5 bases from J, the gap between germline ends came to 20 bases. This sample was included in a study of OX40 agonist ivuxolimab in advanced cancers. Study-wide background: Past anti-PD-1, anti-PD-L1 or anti-CTLA-4 therapy was accepted, and 40% to 45% had received some. Three patients showed partial responses: one hepatocellular carcinoma and two cutaneous melanoma cases. Study-level findings and limits: Low normalized T-cell clonal expansion was additionally recorded for some nonresponders. The study observed clonal expansion of CD4+ and CD8+ blood T cells by week 6 at 0.1 to 3.0 mg/kg.

The specimen was CD4+ or CD8+ T cells sorted from blood, collected in a trial of the OX40 agonist ivuxolimab. V and J are TRBV14 and TRBJ1-1; D remains ambiguous. The sequence derives from an adult with an advanced solid tumor such as melanoma, head and neck, liver or kidney cancer. The CDR3 is CASSPTRGGSETEAFF. The CDR3 nucleotides are TGTGCCAGCAGCCCCACTCGGGGAGGTTCGGAAACTGAAGCTTTCTTT.